This T cell receptor beta chain was retrieved from a study of glioma-infiltrating T cells. The CDR3 consists of 19 residues. V lost 8 bases to trimming and J lost 5 bases; unmatched junction nucleotides: 20. Germline V CDR1 and CDR2: SNHLY, FYNNEI. TCR alpha and beta CDR3 regions were amplified from RNA using iRepertoire nested multiplex PCR. TCRdb used MiXCR to reprocess the multiplex PCR reads, holding one entry per CDR3 protein. The sample has more than 90,000 distinct CDR3 sequences, roughly 39% seen once. The clonotype was recovered from a human donor with low-grade glioma or glioblastoma, undergoing nonglioma brain surgery, or in good health (not recorded which). What was sequenced was glioma tissue, nonneoplastic brain tissue, or PBMCs (not recorded which). V is TRBV2 and J is TRBJ2-5; 13 bases align to TRBD2. CDR3 coding DNA: TGTGCCAGCCTAAAGGGTTTCGGACTAGCGGGGGAGATGTTGGAGACCCAGTACTTC. This gives the protein CASLKGFGLAGEMLETQYF. The full variable domain, with the rest looked up from reference TRBV2 and TRBJ2-5, is EPEVTQTPSHQVTQMGQEVILRCVPISNHLYFYWYRQILGQKVEFLVSFYNNEISEKSEIFDDQFSVERPDGSNFTLKIRSTKLEDSAMYFCASLKGFGLAGEMLETQYFGPGTRLLVL.